The present entry profiles one T cell receptor beta chain with its context. This specimen comes from a study of blood T cell repertoires in COVID-19. The CDR3 has 15 amino acids. The germline V gene has CDR1 SGHDN and CDR2 FVKESK. Trimming left V 1 base short and J 5 bases short, with 14 bases between. Some clones are missing from TCRdb's copy, which holds only in-frame ones; the method was immunoSEQ multiplex PCR. Altogether 300,000 to 400,000 clones are present, 80% to 90% being singletons, with the ten largest covering over 2%. The clonotype comes from a woman aged 55-70 years with COVID-19, enrolled during active disease. The chain couples TRBV14 to TRBJ2-5; TRBD2 is a possible D gene (6 bases). Sequencing input: peripheral blood. The CDR3 region has the DNA TGTGCCAGCAGCCAAGCGCGGGGATTCAGGGAGACCCAGTACTTC. Translated: CASSQARGFRETQYF.